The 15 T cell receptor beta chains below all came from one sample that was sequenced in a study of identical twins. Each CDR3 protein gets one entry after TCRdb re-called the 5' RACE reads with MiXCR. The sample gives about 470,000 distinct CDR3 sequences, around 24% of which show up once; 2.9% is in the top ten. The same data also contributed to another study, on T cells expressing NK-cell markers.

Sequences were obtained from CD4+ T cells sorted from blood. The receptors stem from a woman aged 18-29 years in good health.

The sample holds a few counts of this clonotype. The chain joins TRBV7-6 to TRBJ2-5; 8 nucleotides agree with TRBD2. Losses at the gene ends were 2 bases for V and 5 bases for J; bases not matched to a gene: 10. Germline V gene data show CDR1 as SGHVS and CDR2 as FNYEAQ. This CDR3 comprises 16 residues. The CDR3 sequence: CASSLRRAGEVETQYF. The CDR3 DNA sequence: TGTGCCAGCAGCTTACGGAGAGCGGGAGAGGTGGAGACCCAGTACTTC. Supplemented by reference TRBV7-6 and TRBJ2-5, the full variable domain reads GAGVSQSPRYKVTKRGQDVALRCDPISGHVSLYWYRQALGQGPEFLTYFNYEAQQDKSGLPNDRFSAERPEGSISTLTIQRTEQRDSAMYRCASSLRRAGEVETQYFGPGTRLLVL.

The CDR3 nucleotides are TGCAGTGCCCAGCGGCCTAGCGGGCATAATGAGCAGTTCTTC. Residues: CSAQRPSGHNEQFF. The chain employs TRBV20-1 and TRBJ2-1; 8 bases match TRBD2. The germline gives CDR1 DFQATT, CDR2 SNEGSKA (reference sequence). Losses at the gene ends were 6 bases for V and 7 bases for J; bases not matched to a gene: 11. CDR3 length: 14 residues.

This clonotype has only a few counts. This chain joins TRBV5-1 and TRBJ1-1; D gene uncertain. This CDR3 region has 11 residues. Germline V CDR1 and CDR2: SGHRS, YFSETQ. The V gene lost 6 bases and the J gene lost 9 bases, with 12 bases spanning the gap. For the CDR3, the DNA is TGCGCCAGCATAGCAGGCCGTCAAGCTTTCTTT. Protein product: CASIAGRQAFF. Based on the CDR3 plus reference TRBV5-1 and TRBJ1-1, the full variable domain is KAGVTQTPRYLIKTRGQQVTLSCSPISGHRSVSWYQQTPGQGLQFLFEYFSETQRNKGNFPGRFSGRQFSNSRSEMNVSTLELGDSALYLCASIAGRQAFFGQGTRLTVV.

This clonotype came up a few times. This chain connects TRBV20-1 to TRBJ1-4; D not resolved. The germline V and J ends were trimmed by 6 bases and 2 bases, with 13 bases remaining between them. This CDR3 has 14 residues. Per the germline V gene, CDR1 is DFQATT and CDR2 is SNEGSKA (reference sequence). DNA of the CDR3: TGCAGTGCGGGGAAGATGAGTACTAATGAAAAACTGTTTTTT. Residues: CSAGKMSTNEKLFF.

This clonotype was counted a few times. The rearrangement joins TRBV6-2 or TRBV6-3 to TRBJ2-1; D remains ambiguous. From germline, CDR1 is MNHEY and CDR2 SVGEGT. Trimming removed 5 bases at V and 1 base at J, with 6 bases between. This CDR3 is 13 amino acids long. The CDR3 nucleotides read TGTGCCAGCAGTCGGGTATCCTACAATGAGCAGTTCTTC. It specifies CASSRVSYNEQFF.

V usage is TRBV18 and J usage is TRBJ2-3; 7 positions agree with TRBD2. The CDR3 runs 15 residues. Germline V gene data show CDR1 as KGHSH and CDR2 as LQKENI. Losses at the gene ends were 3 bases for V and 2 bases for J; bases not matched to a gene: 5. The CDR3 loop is CASSPNSGFTDTQYF. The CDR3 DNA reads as TGTGCCAGCTCACCGAATAGCGGGTTCACAGATACGCAGTATTTT.

CDR3 amino acids: CASSSRTGLYNEQFF. As DNA, the CDR3 is TGTGCCAGCAGCTCAAGGACAGGTCTCTACAATGAGCAGTTCTTC. The V and J genes are TRBV7-2 and TRBJ2-1, with 7 bases aligning to TRBD1. The length of the CDR3 is 15 residues. The V gene end was trimmed by 4 bases and the J gene end by 3 bases; junction bases not matched to a gene: 6. Germline V gene lookup returns CDR1 SGHTA and CDR2 FQGNSA.

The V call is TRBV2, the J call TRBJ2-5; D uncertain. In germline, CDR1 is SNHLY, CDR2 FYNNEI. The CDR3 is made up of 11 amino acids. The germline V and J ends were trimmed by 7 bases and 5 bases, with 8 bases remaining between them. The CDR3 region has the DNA TGTGCCAGCAACTATGGTGAGACCCAGTACTTC. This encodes CASNYGETQYF.

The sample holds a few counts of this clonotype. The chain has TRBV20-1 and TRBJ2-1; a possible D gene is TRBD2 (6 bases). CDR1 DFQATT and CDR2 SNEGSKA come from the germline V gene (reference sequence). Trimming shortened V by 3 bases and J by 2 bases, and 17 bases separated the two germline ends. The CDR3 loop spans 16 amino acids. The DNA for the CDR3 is TGCAGTGCTAGTAGTTTTTCGGCGGGAACCTACAATGAGCAGTTCTTC. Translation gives CSASSFSAGTYNEQFF.

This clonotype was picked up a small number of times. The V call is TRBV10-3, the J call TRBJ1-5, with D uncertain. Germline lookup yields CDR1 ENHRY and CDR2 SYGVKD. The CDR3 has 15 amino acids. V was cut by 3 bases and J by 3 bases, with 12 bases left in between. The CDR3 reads CAISEEIGNNQPQHF. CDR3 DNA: TGTGCCATCAGTGAAGAGATTGGAAACAATCAGCCCCAGCATTTT.

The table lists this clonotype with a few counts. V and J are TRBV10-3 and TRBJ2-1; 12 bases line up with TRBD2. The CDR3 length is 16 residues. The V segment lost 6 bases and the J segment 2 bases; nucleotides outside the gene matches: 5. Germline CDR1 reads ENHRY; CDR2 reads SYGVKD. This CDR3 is CAIRFGLAGTYNEQFF. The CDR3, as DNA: TGTGCCATCAGATTCGGACTAGCGGGGACCTACAATGAGCAGTTCTTC.

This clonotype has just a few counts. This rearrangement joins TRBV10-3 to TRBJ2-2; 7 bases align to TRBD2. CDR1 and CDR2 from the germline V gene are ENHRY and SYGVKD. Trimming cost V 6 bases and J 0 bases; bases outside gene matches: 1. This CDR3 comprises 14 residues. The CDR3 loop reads CAIRAGANTGELFF. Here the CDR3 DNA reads TGTGCCATCAGGGCGGGAGCGAACACCGGGGAGCTGTTTTTT.

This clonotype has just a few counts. CDR3 sequence: CASSTGTGDYEQYF. The DNA of the CDR3 is TGTGCCAGCAGCACCGGGACAGGGGACTACGAGCAGTACTTC. The chain employs TRBV7-2 and TRBJ2-7; the match to TRBD1 covers 10 bases. The CDR3 contains 14 residues. Per germline, CDR1 SGHTA and CDR2 FQGNSA. V trimming: 5 bases; J trimming: 3 bases; junction bases outside the gene matches: 4.

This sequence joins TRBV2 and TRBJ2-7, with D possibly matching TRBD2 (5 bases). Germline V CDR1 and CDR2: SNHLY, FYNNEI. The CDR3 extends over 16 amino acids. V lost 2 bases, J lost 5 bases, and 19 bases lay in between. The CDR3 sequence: CASSEISTRIVDEQYF. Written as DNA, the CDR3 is TGTGCCAGCAGTGAAATCTCTACTAGAATAGTCGACGAGCAGTACTTC.

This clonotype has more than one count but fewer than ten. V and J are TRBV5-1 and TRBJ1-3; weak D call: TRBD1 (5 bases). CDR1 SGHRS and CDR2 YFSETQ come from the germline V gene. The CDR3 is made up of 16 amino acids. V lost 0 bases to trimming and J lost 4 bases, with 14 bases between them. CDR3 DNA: TGCGCCAGCAGCTTGGGGTCAGGGCCCATCGGAAACACCATATATTTT. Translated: CASSLGSGPIGNTIYF.